One sample yielded the 23 T cell receptor beta chains listed below, sequenced in a study of neoadjuvant anti-PD-1 for oral cavity cancer. The data were produced by immunoSEQ multiplex PCR, yet TCRdb's version contains in-frame clones alone and is incomplete. The sample consists of 72,000 or so clones, approximately 82% of them appearing once. Sample: PBMCs, taken before nivolumab (anti-PD-1) treatment. The receptor set was obtained from a person aged 40 to 85 with oral cavity squamous cell carcinoma.

In its sample, this clone was seen once. The V gene is TRBV2, the J gene TRBJ2-1; TRBD2 aligns across 8 bases. From germline, CDR1 is SNHLY and CDR2 FYNNEI. This CDR3 comprises 15 residues. The J segment lost 4 bases and the V segment lost 7 bases, leaving 9 bases of the junction unmatched. The CDR3 DNA follows: TGTGCCAGCACCATTTCAGCGGGAGAATACAATGAGCAGTTCTTC. Translating it yields CASTISAGEYNEQFF.

V is TRBV19 and J is TRBJ2-1, with 12 bases lining up with TRBD2. CDR3 length: 16 amino acids. V lost 3 bases and J lost 6; bases outside the gene matches: 6. Per the germline V gene, CDR1 is LNHDA and CDR2 is SQIVND (reference sequence). The CDR3 region is CASSIRGTSGLNEQFF. CDR3 DNA sequence: TGTGCCAGTAGTATTCGCGGGACTAGCGGGCTCAATGAGCAGTTCTTC.

This chain uses TRBV6-6 with TRBJ2-1, with D perhaps matching TRBD1 or TRBD2 (6 bases each). Trimming took off 7 bases at V and 10 bases at J, with 11 bases between the two ends. The CDR3 consists of 11 residues. CDR1 is MNHNY, CDR2 SVGAGI, per germline (reference sequence). The CDR3 reads CASTRGQEQFF. The CDR3 region has the DNA TGTGCCAGCACTCGGGGGCAAGAGCAGTTCTTC.

The rearrangement joins TRBV6-5 to TRBJ1-5; 8 bases are a match to TRBD1. The junction had 5 bases not matched to a gene; V was cut back by 6 bases and J by 1 base. The germline CDR1 and CDR2 sequences are MNHEY and SVGAGI. The CDR3 is 15 amino acids. The CDR3 bases are TGTGCCAGCAGCTCCTACAGGGGGAGCAATCAGCCCCAGCATTTT. It translates to CASSSYRGSNQPQHF.

The genes are TRBV4-1 and TRBJ1-5; D is perhaps TRBD1 (5 bases). This CDR3 has 15 residues. CDR1 and CDR2 from the germline V gene are MGHRA and YSYEKL. V was shortened by 2 bases and J by 7 bases, with 15 bases between the two germline ends. In nucleotides, the CDR3 is TGCGCCAGCAGCCAAACAGGTTTTTCCCAACAGCCCCAGCATTTT. The encoded protein is CASSQTGFSQQPQHF.

The V call is TRBV10-1, the J call TRBJ2-3; 10 bases align to TRBD2. Germline assignment: CDR1 WNHNN and CDR2 SYGVQD (reference sequence). Trimming took 11 bases from V and 4 from J; bases not matched to a gene: 9. This CDR3 spans 14 amino acids. CDR3 bases: TGCGCCTACAGGCAGCGGGAGGGGGCAGATACGCAGTATTTT. Protein: CAYRQREGADTQYF.

The chain is built from TRBV29-1 and TRBJ2-7; possible D gene TRBD1, 6 bases. CDR3 length: 14 amino acids. Per the germline V gene, CDR1 is SQVTM and CDR2 is ANQGSEA. This chain's CDR3 is CSAGGPSASYEQYF. As DNA, the CDR3 is TGCAGTGCTGGGGGCCCCTCGGCCTCCTACGAGCAGTACTTC.

The V call is TRBV7-8, the J call TRBJ1-3; D is uncertain. Germline loops: CDR1 SGHVS, CDR2 FQNEAQ. The CDR3 contains 15 residues. Deletions cut 5 bases from V and 2 bases from J, with 13 bases between. This chain's CDR3 is CASSPREGTGNTIYF. The CDR3 bases are TGTGCCAGCAGCCCGAGGGAGGGAACTGGAAACACCATATATTTT. The variable domain in full, with the rest retrieved from reference TRBV7-8 and TRBJ1-3, is GAGVSQSPRYKVAKRGQDVALRCDPISGHVSLFWYQQALGQGPEFLTYFQNEAQLDKSGLPSDRFFAERPEGSVSTLKIQRTQQEDSAVYLCASSPREGTGNTIYFGEGSWLTVV.

The V gene is TRBV11-2, the J gene TRBJ2-1; D may be TRBD2 (5 bases). Germline-derived CDR1 and CDR2 are SGHAT and FQNNGV. The length of the CDR3 is 15 residues. Trimming removed 4 bases from V and 0 bases from J, with 10 bases in between. CDR3 protein: CASSSEGSSYNEQFF. In nucleotides, the CDR3 is TGTGCCAGCAGCTCAGAGGGTAGCTCCTACAATGAGCAGTTCTTC.

This clone came up a few times. The J gene is TRBJ2-2, the V gene TRBV6-1; maybe TRBD1 (6 bases). Trimming removed 3 bases at V and 4 bases at J, with 18 bases between. CDR1 and CDR2 from the germline V gene are MNHNS and SASEGT. This CDR3 spans 17 amino acids. CDR3 region: CASSDYDRTLTTGELFF. The CDR3 coding sequence is TGTGCCAGCAGTGACTACGACAGGACCCTCACCACCGGGGAGCTGTTTTTT.

The chain is built from TRBV5-1 and TRBJ2-5; the match to TRBD2 covers 10 bases. J lost 2 bases, V lost 0 bases, and 1 base had no gene match. The CDR3 consists of 15 residues. Germline V gene lookup returns CDR1 SGHRS and CDR2 YFSETQ. The CDR3 is CASSLELAGQETQYF. CDR3 coding DNA: TGCGCCAGCAGCTTGGAACTAGCGGGGCAAGAGACCCAGTACTTC.

This clone was observed a single time. The chain couples TRBV5-4 to TRBJ2-5; D ambiguous. V gave up 0 bases and J gave up 5 bases, with 17 bases separating them. The CDR3 is 16 residues long. Germline CDR1 and CDR2: SGHNT and YYREEE (reference sequence). CDR3 nucleotides: TGTGCCAGCAGCTTGGGGGGAACAACGGGTGGGGAGACCCAGTACTTC. This gives the protein CASSLGGTTGGETQYF.

The genes are TRBV7-8 and TRBJ2-1; D gene ambiguous. CDR1 is SGHVS and CDR2 is FQNEAQ in the germline V gene. The CDR3 loop spans 18 amino acids. Trimming shortened V by 0 bases and J by 6 bases, and 21 bases separated the two germline ends. CDR3 residues: CASSLAPPLLRSPNEQFF. CDR3 in DNA: TGTGCCAGCAGCTTAGCGCCGCCCCTCCTACGAAGCCCCAATGAGCAGTTCTTC.

The chain couples TRBV11-2 to TRBJ2-5, with D perhaps being TRBD1 or TRBD2 (6 bases each). Germline CDR1 is SGHAT and CDR2 is FQNNGV. V lost 3 bases, J lost 5 bases, and 16 bases lay in between. This CDR3 is built from 15 residues. CDR3 region: CASSLGGRGPETQYF. The DNA for the CDR3 is TGTGCCAGCAGCTTGGGCGGCCGGGGGCCGGAGACCCAGTACTTC.

This clone was counted a few times. The chain employs TRBV2 and TRBJ1-5, with D perhaps TRBD1 (5 bases). This CDR3 has 13 amino acids. The germline CDR1 and CDR2 sequences are SNHLY and FYNNEI. Between the trimmed V and J ends, which lost 4 bases and 5 bases, there was a span of 9 bases. The CDR3 protein is CASSGQGDQPQHF. CDR3 coding DNA: TGTGCCAGCAGTGGGCAGGGAGATCAGCCCCAGCATTTT.

This clone was observed a few times. This CDR3 reads CASSQEPGELFF. The CDR3 bases are TGCGCCAGCAGCCAAGAACCCGGGGAGCTGTTTTTT. The chain couples TRBV4-1 to TRBJ2-2, with D uncertain. CDR3 length equals 12 residues. Germline-derived CDR1 and CDR2 are MGHRA and YSYEKL. Trimming took 0 bases from V and 6 from J, leaving 2 bases between them.

This chain joins TRBV7-8 and TRBJ1-6, with 11 bases lining up with TRBD1. Germline V gene sequence: CDR1 SGHVS, CDR2 FQNEAQ. The V segment lost 5 bases and the J segment 8 bases; nucleotides outside the gene matches: 8. The CDR3 has 16 residues. The CDR3 bases are TGTGCCAGCAGCCGGGGGACAGGGGGTTTACATTCACCCCTCCACTTT. Translating it yields CASSRGTGGLHSPLHF.

This clone appeared a few times. This chain joins TRBV4-1 and TRBJ1-3; a weak D match, TRBD1 (5 bases). Trimming shortened V by 6 bases and J by 4 bases, and 13 bases separated the two germline ends. The germline V gene encodes CDR1 MGHRA and CDR2 YSYEKL. The CDR3 runs to 14 residues. The CDR3 spells CASRPGIRGNTIYF. DNA of the CDR3: TGCGCCAGCAGACCAGGGATAAGGGGAAACACCATATATTTT.

V is TRBV7-9 and J is TRBJ1-2; the D is unclear. Germline V gene data show CDR1 as SEHNR and CDR2 as FQNEAQ (reference sequence). Trimming took 1 base from V and 3 from J, leaving 15 bases between them. The CDR3 contains 16 residues. Here the CDR3 reads CASSLVVGVRDYGYTF. CDR3 bases: TGTGCCAGCAGCTTAGTAGTCGGGGTTAGGGACTATGGCTACACCTTC.

V usage is TRBV19 and J usage is TRBJ1-1; 8 bases are a match to TRBD1. The CDR3 has 13 amino acids. Germline CDR1 reads LNHDA; CDR2 reads SQIVND (reference sequence). The ends lost 4 bases at V and 10 bases at J; junction bases unmatched: 8. The CDR3: CASSTQTGVLAFF. The CDR3 nucleotides are TGTGCCAGTAGTACCCAGACAGGGGTTCTAGCTTTCTTT.

This sequence joins TRBV10-3 and TRBJ2-1; unclear D gene. Germline V gene data show CDR1 as ENHRY and CDR2 as SYGVKD. V lost 0 bases and J lost 14, with 14 bases in between. The CDR3 has 13 residues. CDR3 sequence (DNA): TGTGCCATCAGTGAGTCAGGTGTCGGCGGTGAGTTCTTC. It translates to CAISESGVGGEFF.

The rearrangement joins TRBV10-3 to TRBJ2-7; 8 bases match TRBD1. This CDR3 contains 14 residues. Germline assignment: CDR1 ENHRY and CDR2 SYGVKD. J lost 4 bases, V lost 6 bases, and 8 bases had no gene match. CDR3 DNA: TGTGCCATCAGAAATGGACAGGGAACATACGAGCAGTACTTC. Its translation is CAIRNGQGTYEQYF.

The gene calls are TRBV9 and TRBJ2-2, with a weak D call TRBD1 (5 bases). Trimming removed 9 bases at V and 1 base at J, with 10 bases between. Germline-derived CDR1 and CDR2 are SGDLS and YYNGEE. CDR3 length: 13 amino acids. CDR3: CATSTENTGELFF. The CDR3 DNA is TGTGCCACTTCGACAGAGAACACCGGGGAGCTGTTTTTT.